This T cell receptor beta chain was sequenced during a study of T-cell memory formation after mild COVID-19. TCRdb analysed the 5' RACE reads with MiXCR anew, one entry per CDR3 protein. Of more than 450,000 distinct CDR3 sequences listed, about a sixth are singletons. The sequenced material came from PBMCs or a T cell subset sorted from them (not recorded which). The receptor comes from an adult woman who had mild COVID-19 (a few samples of this study predate the infection). Cell type and time point are not known.

The CDR3 region is CASKQILPGSGRAEETQYF. CDR3 sequence (DNA): TGTGCCAGCAAGCAGATCCTCCCCGGAAGCGGGAGAGCAGAAGAGACCCAGTACTTC. The chain employs TRBV6-1 and TRBJ2-5; TRBD2 agrees at 8 bases. Trimming removed 7 bases from V and 3 bases from J; junction bases left unmatched: 22. This CDR3 is built from 19 residues. CDR1 and CDR2 (germline): MNHNS, SASEGT.